The 17 T cell receptor delta chains listed next were all sequenced from one sample in a study of γδ T cells in repeated Plasmodium falciparum infection. Vgamma9/Vdelta2+ and Vdelta2-negative gammadelta T cells were flow-sorted from PBMC for bulk sequencing. TCRdb re-called the multiplex PCR reads via CATT. The repertoire holds around 46,000 delta-chain clones, with roughly 1.9% as singletons. Specimen: gamma-delta T cells from blood. The receptors stem from a pool of human donors (malaria-infected and uninfected, not separated).

As for this clone: A far bigger clonotype differs at one base, so this is likely a read error. Other nucleotide sequences from this sample produce the same CDR3. The V gene is TRDV1, the J gene TRDJ1, with D unclear. The J gene was not available in TCRdb and was assigned here by matching the DNA to germline segments. The germline gives CDR1 TSWWSYY, CDR2 QGS. CDR3 length: 19 amino acids. CDR3 protein: CALGVPAGGLWTYTDKLIF. In nucleotides, the CDR3 is TGTGCTCTTGGGGTGCCGGCGGGTGGACTGTGGACTTACACCGACAAACTCATCTTT.

Points on this clone: A read error is likely here: a far larger clone is one base away. The identical CDR3 is also encoded by other nucleotide sequences in the sample. The chain is built from TRDV1 and TRDJ1, with TRDD3 matching 9 bases. No J gene was available from TCRdb, and it was assigned here by a germline match of the DNA. CDR1 TSWWSYY and CDR2 QGS come from the germline V gene. The CDR3 spans 22 residues. For the CDR3, the DNA is TGTGCCCTTGGGGAAGCGGCCCTCTATATCTGGGGGATTTCGTTTAACACCGATAAACTCATCTTT. It translates to CALGEAALYIWGISFNTDKLIF.

This clone was observed a handful of times. The TCRdb protein, from a much larger clone, departs from this DNA's translation at residue 5, likely by read error; the protein shown derives from the DNA. The rearrangement links TRDV1 to TRDJ1, with a weak D call TRDD2 (6 bases). No J segment appears in TCRdb, so it was assigned here by matching the sequence to germline. The V end lost 5 bases, the J end lost 7 bases, and 35 bases lay between the germline ends. Germline CDR1 and CDR2: TSWWSYY and QGS. The CDR3 covers 20 residues. In nucleotides, the CDR3 is TGTGCTCTTGGGAGACGCTCCGTATTCCTATACCGTAATGGCGACCTTAAACTCATCTTT. Translation gives CALGRRSVFLYRNGDLKLIF.

This clone was observed at least ten times. TCRdb assigns this DNA the protein of a much larger clone, which departs from its translation at residue 5; this likely reflects a read error, and the protein shown comes from translating the DNA. This sequence joins TRDV2 and TRDJ1; D is unclear. CDR1 is GEAIGNYY, CDR2 EKD, per germline. This CDR3 contains 17 residues. Between the trimmed V and J ends, which lost 3 bases and 0 bases, there was a span of 19 bases. This CDR3 is CACDAVGQPDHTDKLIF. In DNA form, the CDR3 reads TGTGCCTGTGACGCCGTGGGACAGCCAGACCACACCGATAAACTCATCTTT.

As regards this clone: The protein TCRdb gives is from a much larger clone and does not agree with this DNA's translation at residue 3, likely a read error; the protein shown here comes from the DNA. The chain has TRDV1 and TRDJ1; D is perhaps TRDD3 (8 bases). The J gene comes from matching the DNA to germline here; TCRdb lacks it. The length of the CDR3 is 22 residues. Germline assignment: CDR1 TSWWSYY and CDR2 QGS. CDR3 amino acids: CAFGVPFLRRGWGTRYTDKLIF. The CDR3 nucleotides are TGTGCTTTTGGGGTTCCCTTCCTCCGTCGGGGCTGGGGGACCCGATACACCGATAAACTCATCTTT.

This clone was seen a few times. The TCRdb protein comes from a much larger clone and disagrees with this DNA's translation at residue 17, likely due to a read error; the protein given here is derived from the DNA. The chain couples TRDV1 to TRDJ3; the match to TRDD3 covers 8 bases. TCRdb gives no J gene; it was assigned here by matching the DNA to germline. The V gene's germline CDR1 is TSWWSYY and CDR2 QGS. The CDR3 spans 24 residues. The CDR3 here is CALGEPVLQTGGQINSRDTRQMFF. Here the CDR3 DNA reads TGTGCTCTTGGGGAACCGGTCCTTCAAACTGGGGGCCAGATCAACTCCCGGGACACCCGACAGATGTTTTTC.

This clone was recorded many times. TCRdb's protein for this DNA is that of a much larger clone and differs from the translation at residue 10, likely a read error; the protein shown is the DNA translation. The V and J genes are TRDV2 and TRDJ1; 8 bases match TRDD3. Assignment of the J gene here rests on matching the DNA to germline, because TCRdb gives none. CDR1 GEAIGNYY and CDR2 EKD come from the germline V gene. V gave up 4 bases and J gave up 0 bases; unmatched junction bases: 9. CDR3 length: 16 amino acids. The CDR3 spells CACEALGELNTDKLIF. For the CDR3, the DNA is TGTGCCTGTGAGGCCCTGGGGGAACTCAACACCGATAAACTCATCTTT.

Ten or more counts support this clone. A far larger clone is only one base removed, so a read error is likely. This CDR3 reads CALGERTFYWGMIGEYTDKLIF. CDR3 coding DNA: TGTGCTCTTGGGGAACGAACTTTCTACTGGGGGATGATAGGAGAGTACACCGATAAACTCATCTTT. This rearrangement joins TRDV1 to TRDJ1; TRDD3 aligns across 10 bases. Per the germline V gene, CDR1 is TSWWSYY and CDR2 is QGS. V was pared by 1 base and J by 0 bases, with 20 bases of the junction left unmatched. The CDR3 has 22 residues.

This clone was found many times. A far larger clone is just one base off, so this is likely a read error. The identical CDR3 is also encoded by other nucleotide sequences in the sample. The gene calls are TRDV1 and TRDJ1, with D perhaps matching TRDD2 (5 bases). V was cut by 5 bases and J by 7 bases, with 17 bases left in between. The CDR3 loop spans 14 amino acids. Looked up from germline, CDR1 is TSWWSYY and CDR2 is QGS. In DNA form, the CDR3 reads TGTGCTCTTGGGATTCTTCCCACAGAGGGTAAACTCATCTTT. It encodes CALGILPTEGKLIF.

In its sample, this clone was seen a few times. Only one base separates this from a far larger clonotype, so it likely reflects a read error. The same CDR3 arises from other DNA sequences in this sample as well. The rearrangement joins TRDV3 to TRDJ1; 8 positions match TRDD2. The J gene is not listed in TCRdb, so it was assigned here from a DNA match to germline. This CDR3 is built from 20 residues. V lost 1 base to trimming and J lost 0 bases; unmatched junction nucleotides: 22. From germline, CDR1 is TVYSNPD and CDR2 GDNSRS (reference sequence). DNA for the CDR3: TGTGCCTTTAAGAGGCCTTCCTATCATCGTGTGACGTACTACACCGATAAACTCATCTTT. Encoded protein: CAFKRPSYHRVTYYTDKLIF. Based on the CDR3 plus reference TRDV3 and TRDJ1, the full variable domain is CDKVTQSSPDQTVASGSEVVLLCTYDTVYSNPDLFWYRIRPDYSFQFVFYGDNSRSEGADFTQGRFSVKHILTQKAFHLVISPVRTEDSATYYCAFKRPSYHRVTYYTDKLIFGKGTRVTVEP.

This clone was counted a few times. The protein in TCRdb stems from a much larger clone and differs at residue 13 from this DNA's translation, likely a read error; here the protein is translated from the DNA. The V and J genes are TRDV1 and TRDJ1, with 9 nucleotides matching TRDD3. The J gene comes from matching the DNA to germline here; TCRdb lacks it. CDR1 is TSWWSYY and CDR2 is QGS in the germline V gene. J gave up 0 bases and V 2 bases, and 31 bases lay outside the gene matches. CDR3 length equals 25 residues. Here the CDR3 DNA reads TGTGCTCTTGGGGAATCACACTTCTTCTTCCCCTCCCTTCTGGGGGATTCGGGTTACACCGATAAACTCATCTTT. Residues: CALGESHFFFPSLLGDSGYTDKLIF.

As concerns this clone: The mismatch at residue 16 between this DNA's translation and the TCRdb protein of a much larger clone likely reflects a read error; the protein shown is translated from the DNA. This chain connects TRDV1 to TRDJ1, with 12 bases aligning to TRDD3. TCRdb lists no J gene, so it was determined here by aligning the DNA to germline. The germline gives CDR1 TSWWSYY, CDR2 QGS. The length of the CDR3 is 20 residues. After removal of 1 base from V and 7 bases from J, the junction contained 19 bases not matched to a gene. The CDR3 reads CALGEPLPTPTGGYRVKLIF. CDR3 sequence (DNA): TGTGCTCTTGGGGAACCATTGCCGACTCCAACTGGGGGATACCGCGTTAAACTCATCTTT.

A word on this clone: The mismatch at residue 5 between this DNA's translation and the TCRdb protein of a much larger clone likely reflects a read error; the protein shown is translated from the DNA. The CDR3 protein is CACDPVSLGETNGVWDTRQMFF. The CDR3, as DNA: TGTGCCTGTGACCCCGTGTCCCTGGGGGAGACAAACGGGGTCTGGGACACCCGACAGATGTTTTTC. The rearrangement links TRDV2 to TRDJ3; 8 nucleotides match TRDD3. V lost 3 bases to trimming and J lost 3 bases; unmatched junction nucleotides: 21. The CDR3 has 22 residues. Germline V gives CDR1 GEAIGNYY, CDR2 EKD.

With regard to this clone: TCRdb's listed protein matches a much larger clone and diverges from this DNA's translation at residue 12, likely through a read error; the protein shown comes from the DNA. The chain employs TRDV1 and TRDJ1; TRDD3 agrees at 8 bases. The J gene was missing in TCRdb and was found by matching the end of the DNA to germline. Germline assignment: CDR1 TSWWSYY and CDR2 QGS. The length of the CDR3 is 29 residues. The V gene end was trimmed by 2 bases and the J gene end by 0 bases; junction bases not matched to a gene: 44. The CDR3 sequence is CALGETAGFLWHWGPRPLSQLLYTDKLIF. The CDR3, as DNA: TGTGCTCTTGGGGAAACTGCCGGCTTCCTTTGGCACTGGGGGCCCCGGCCCTTGTCCCAGCTTTTGTACACCGATAAACTCATCTTT.

About this clone itself: The protein that TCRdb holds for this DNA derives from a much larger clone and differs from the translated DNA at residue 15, which likely indicates a read error; the protein shown here is translated from the DNA. This chain joins TRDV1 and TRDJ1, with 9 nucleotides matching TRDD3. Matching the DNA to germline supplied the J gene, which TCRdb does not give. Germline assignment: CDR1 TSWWSYY and CDR2 QGS. V gave up 1 base and J gave up 2 bases; unmatched junction bases: 38. CDR3 length: 27 amino acids. CDR3 sequence reads: CALGEPDGEVSGSIPGDTLTSTDKLIF. The CDR3 DNA is TGTGCTCTTGGGGAACCCGATGGGGAAGTCTCCGGGTCCATACCGGGGGATACACTCACATCTACCGATAAACTCATCTTT.

This clone occurred many times. A read error is likely here: a far larger clone is one base away. At the DNA level, this CDR3 is encoded by other sequences in the same sample as well. The CDR3 sequence is CALGEPRGELIF. The DNA of the CDR3 is TGTGCTCTTGGGGAACCCAGAGGCGAACTCATCTTT. The rearrangement joins TRDV1 to TRDJ1; D ambiguous. V gave up 1 base and J gave up 9 bases, with 9 bases separating them. From germline, CDR1 is TSWWSYY and CDR2 QGS. This CDR3 is 12 amino acids long.

On this clone itself: TCRdb records a much larger clone's protein for this DNA, with a difference at residue 17 that likely arises from a read error; the protein given is the translation of the DNA. V and J are TRDV3 and TRDJ1; the match to TRDD3 covers 11 bases. The J gene is not listed in TCRdb, so it was assigned here from a DNA match to germline. Trimming removed 1 base from V and 6 bases from J; junction bases left unmatched: 28. Germline V gene lookup returns CDR1 TVYSNPD and CDR2 GDNSRS (reference sequence). This CDR3 region has 21 residues. The CDR3, as DNA: TGTGCCTTTATAATTAACCCTCGATACATTGGGGGATACGCTGTAGCCTATAAACTCATCTTT. Translation: CAFIINPRYIGGYAVAYKLIF. Full variable domain (rest looked up from reference TRDV3 and TRDJ1): CDKVTQSSPDQTVASGSEVVLLCTYDTVYSNPDLFWYRIRPDYSFQFVFYGDNSRSEGADFTQGRFSVKHILTQKAFHLVISPVRTEDSATYYCAFIINPRYIGGYAVAYKLIFGKGTRVTVEP.